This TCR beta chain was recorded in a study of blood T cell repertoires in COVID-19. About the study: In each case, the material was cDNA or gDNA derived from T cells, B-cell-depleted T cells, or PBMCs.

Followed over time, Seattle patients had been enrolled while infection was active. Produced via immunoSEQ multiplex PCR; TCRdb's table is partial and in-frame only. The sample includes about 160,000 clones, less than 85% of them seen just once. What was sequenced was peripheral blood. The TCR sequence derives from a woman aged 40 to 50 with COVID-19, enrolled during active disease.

CDR3 in amino acids: CASGQNYGYTF. The CDR3, as DNA: TGTGCCAGTGGACAGAACTATGGCTACACCTTC. The gene calls are TRBV19 and TRBJ1-2; the D gene is possibly TRBD1 (6 bases). The length of the CDR3 is 11 residues. Germline V gene lookup returns CDR1 LNHDA and CDR2 SQIVND (reference sequence). V dropped 8 bases and J dropped 2 bases, with 6 bases sitting between them.